These T cell receptor beta chains were read from a single sample in a study of T cells after somatic rescue of genetic block. Assay: immunoSEQ multiplex PCR; the TCRdb copy retains only in-frame clones and omits some. This table holds 110,000 or so clones, around nine tenths found once. Sequencing used peripheral blood mononuclear cells (PBMCs). The receptors derive from a woman aged 18-35 years. CDR3s include the opening cysteine and the closing phenylalanine or tryptophan. A D gene is named only where the DNA matches it firmly. Clone size appears in some rows only: once, few, many, or a class for an expanded clone.

TRBJ1-1 TRBV7-8 14 - TRBD1 CASIPTGRITEAFF TGTGCCAGCATCCCGACAGGGAGGATTACTGAAGCTTTCTTT
TRBJ1-2 TRBV28 13 - - CASSLGSAEGYTF TGTGCCAGCAGTTTAGGTTCGGCTGAGGGCTACACCTTC
TRBJ1-2 TRBV9 16 - - CASSPRVGTNSYGYTF TGTGCCAGCAGCCCACGCGTCGGGACAAATTCCTATGGCTACACCTTC
TRBJ2-5 TRBV27 15 - TRBD1 CASSAGQGRQETQYF TGTGCCAGCAGCGCCGGACAGGGTCGGCAAGAGACCCAGTACTTC
TRBJ1-1 TRBV10-3 14 - - CAISEPDWGTEAFF TGTGCCATCAGTGAGCCGGACTGGGGGACTGAAGCTTTCTTT
TRBJ1-2 TRBV9 13 - - CASRSREDYGYTF TGTGCCAGCAGGTCCCGGGAAGACTATGGCTACACCTTC
TRBJ1-4 TRBV5-4 15 - - CASSQPGLSPEKLFF TGTGCCAGCAGCCAGCCGGGACTATCCCCGGAAAAACTGTTTTTT
TRBJ2-7 TRBV7-6 13 - - CASSLVGTAEQYF TGTGCCAGCAGCTTAGTGGGGACGGCCGAGCAGTACTTC
TRBJ2-1 TRBV5-1 14 once - CASSLATRGNEQFF TGCGCCAGCAGCTTGGCAACTAGGGGCAATGAGCAGTTCTTC
TRBJ1-5 TRBV19 14 - - CASNGELSNQPQHF TGTGCCAGTAATGGGGAGCTGAGCAATCAGCCCCAGCATTTT
TRBJ1-1 TRBV5-1 13 - TRBD1 CASSWDRDTEAFF TGCGCCAGCAGCTGGGACAGGGACACTGAAGCTTTCTTT
TRBJ2-5 TRBV19 13 - - CASSRRAQETQYF TGTGCCAGTAGTCGGAGAGCTCAAGAGACCCAGTACTTC
TRBJ2-7 TRBV27 16 once TRBD1 CASALEGRDRGREQYF TGTGCCAGCGCCCTTGAAGGACGGGACAGGGGGAGGGAGCAGTACTTC
TRBJ1-1 TRBV18 15 - - CASSPQGEVNTEAFF TGTGCCAGCTCACCCCAGGGCGAGGTGAACACTGAAGCTTTCTTT
TRBJ2-5 TRBV4-2 16 - TRBD2 CASSQGIGLAEETQYF TGTGCCAGCAGCCAGGGGATCGGACTAGCGGAAGAGACCCAGTACTTC
TRBJ2-4 TRBV2 16 once TRBD2 CASRETSGGARNIQYF TGTGCCAGCAGAGAAACTAGCGGGGGGGCTAGAAACATTCAGTACTTC
TRBJ2-7 TRBV29-1 12 - - CSVREGAYEQYF TGCAGCGTACGAGAGGGAGCCTACGAGCAGTACTTC